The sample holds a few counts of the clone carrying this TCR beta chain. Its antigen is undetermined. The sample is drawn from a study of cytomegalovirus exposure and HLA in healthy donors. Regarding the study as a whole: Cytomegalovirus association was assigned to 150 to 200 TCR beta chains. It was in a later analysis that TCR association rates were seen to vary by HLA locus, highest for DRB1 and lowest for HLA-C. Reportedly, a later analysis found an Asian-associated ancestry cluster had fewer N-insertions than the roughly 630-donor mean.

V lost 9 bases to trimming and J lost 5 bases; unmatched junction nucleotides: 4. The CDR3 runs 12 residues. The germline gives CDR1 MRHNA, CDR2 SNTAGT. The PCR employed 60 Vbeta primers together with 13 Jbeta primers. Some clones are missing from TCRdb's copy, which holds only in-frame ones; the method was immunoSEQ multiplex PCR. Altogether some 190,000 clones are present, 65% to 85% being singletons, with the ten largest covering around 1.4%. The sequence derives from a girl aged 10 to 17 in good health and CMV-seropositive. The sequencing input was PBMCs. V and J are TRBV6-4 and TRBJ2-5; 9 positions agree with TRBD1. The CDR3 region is CARQGAGETQYF. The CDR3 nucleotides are TGTGCCAGACAGGGGGCCGGGGAGACCCAGTACTTC.